This passage covers 13 T cell receptor beta chains from one sample sequenced in a study of Ad26.COV2.S vaccination and SARS-CoV-2 variants. TCRdb keeps only in-frame clones here, not all; method: immunoSEQ multiplex PCR. The data show more than 300,000 clones, over 80% seen once. The treatment was: about 20 received Ad26.COV2.S at low or high dose, single or two shots; 5 received placebo; per-sample allocation not given. It was on day 63 after the first vaccine or placebo injection that samples were taken. Sequenced material: peripheral blood, taken in a trial of Ad26.COV2.S vaccine versus placebo. The receptors shown here come from a person aged 18-60 years who received the Ad26.COV2.S COVID-19 vaccine or a placebo.

V usage is TRBV2 and J usage is TRBJ2-1; 8 bases map to TRBD2. The germline V gene has CDR1 SNHLY and CDR2 FYNNEI. The CDR3 is 15 amino acids. V lost 3 bases and J lost 5; bases outside the gene matches: 6. The CDR3 DNA reads as TGTGCCAGCAGTGATTTTGTCGGGGGGGACAATGAGCAGTTCTTC. It is translated as CASSDFVGGDNEQFF. The complete variable domain, with remaining parts taken from reference TRBV2 and TRBJ2-1, reads EPEVTQTPSHQVTQMGQEVILRCVPISNHLYFYWYRQILGQKVEFLVSFYNNEISEKSEIFDDQFSVERPDGSNFTLKIRSTKLEDSAMYFCASSDFVGGDNEQFFGPGTRLTVL.

Details on this clone: This specimen includes other DNA sequences encoding the same CDR3. This sequence joins TRBV4-1 and TRBJ1-2; weak D call: TRBD1 (5 bases). Looked up from germline, CDR1 is MGHRA and CDR2 is YSYEKL. V dropped 0 bases and J dropped 4 bases, with 12 bases sitting between them. The CDR3 spans 15 residues. CDR3 sequence (DNA): TGCGCCAGCAGCCAAGATCTCCCCGGGGCCTATGGCTACACCTTC. This encodes CASSQDLPGAYGYTF.

This clone was detected a few times. V usage is TRBV3-1 (or the pseudogene TRBV3-2) and J usage is TRBJ2-7; D may be TRBD1 or TRBD2 (5 bases each). Germline V lookup: CDR1 LGHDT, CDR2 YNNKEL (reference sequence). Between the trimmed V and J ends, which lost 3 bases and 6 bases, there was a span of 9 bases. The CDR3 runs 12 residues. CDR3 in amino acids: CASSHNGAEQYF. CDR3 bases: TGTGCCAGCAGCCACAACGGGGCCGAGCAGTACTTC.

V and J are TRBV5-1 and TRBJ2-5; 8 nucleotides line up with TRBD1. V trimming: 1 base; J trimming: 5 bases; junction bases outside the gene matches: 16. Per germline, CDR1 SGHRS and CDR2 YFSETQ. This CDR3 has 18 residues. The CDR3 reads CASSLNPVGQGSSETQYF. The CDR3, as DNA: TGCGCCAGCAGCTTGAATCCTGTTGGACAGGGTTCTTCTGAGACCCAGTACTTC.

V is TRBV11-3 and J is TRBJ2-3; TRBD2 agrees at 10 bases. Germline loops: CDR1 SGHNT, CDR2 YENEEA. The V segment lost 2 bases and the J segment 5 bases; nucleotides outside the gene matches: 7. The CDR3 spans 16 residues. CDR3 sequence: CASSLLAGGAGDTQYF. The CDR3 region has the DNA TGTGCCAGCAGCTTATTAGCGGGGGGTGCTGGAGATACGCAGTATTTT.

The chain combines TRBV6-5 with TRBJ1-2; 11 bases map to TRBD1. The germline V gene encodes CDR1 MNHEY and CDR2 SVGAGI. CDR3 size: 15 residues. V shed 2 bases and J 6 bases; nucleotides not matched to a gene: 5. CDR3 nucleotides: TGTGCCAGCAGTTACCCCGGGACAGGGGGAGATGGCTACACCTTC. As protein: CASSYPGTGGDGYTF.

The chain has TRBV9 and TRBJ2-3, with 10 bases lining up with TRBD1. Losses at the gene ends were 0 bases for V and 3 bases for J; bases not matched to a gene: 7. This CDR3 contains 17 residues. Germline CDR1 SGDLS, CDR2 YYNGEE. The CDR3 loop is CASSVVVGTGETDTQYF. As DNA, the CDR3 is TGTGCCAGCAGCGTAGTTGTTGGGACAGGGGAAACAGATACGCAGTATTTT.

The chain recombines TRBV28 with TRBJ1-5, with 7 positions matching TRBD1. The trim removed 5 bases at V and 7 bases at J, leaving 11 bases unmatched. The CDR3 runs 15 residues. CDR1 MDHEN and CDR2 SYDVKM come from the germline V gene. The DNA of the CDR3 is TGTGCCAGCAGTAAAGGGGGCGGGATTGAACAGCCCCAGCATTTT. Its translation: CASSKGGGIEQPQHF.

The V gene is TRBV28, the J gene TRBJ1-6; no clear D. Trimming left V 3 bases short and J 9 bases short, with 9 bases between. The CDR3 spans 13 residues. From germline, CDR1 is MDHEN and CDR2 SYDVKM. The CDR3 nucleotides are TGTGCCAGCAGTTTTTCGGGTTCTTCACCCCTCCACTTT. Amino acid sequence: CASSFSGSSPLHF.

V and J are TRBV7-2 and TRBJ2-3, with 10 bases identical to TRBD1. The V and J ends lost 5 bases and 6 bases, in that order; junction bases with no gene match: 8. The length of the CDR3 is 15 residues. Germline loops: CDR1 SGHTA, CDR2 FQGNSA. The CDR3 nucleotides read TGTGCCAGCAGCCCCGACAGGGGGCGGTGGGATACGCAGTATTTT. It specifies CASSPDRGRWDTQYF.

The V gene is TRBV28, the J gene TRBJ1-1; D is uncertain. The V gene's germline CDR1 is MDHEN and CDR2 SYDVKM. V was trimmed by 3 bases and J by 11 bases, leaving 7 bases between them. This CDR3 is 10 amino acids long. CDR3 loop: CASSFGRAFF. The CDR3 bases are TGTGCCAGCAGTTTCGGGCGGGCTTTCTTT.

The chain is built from TRBV19 and TRBJ1-2; D is ambiguous. V was shortened by 7 bases and J by 3 bases, with 18 bases between the two germline ends. This CDR3 is built from 15 residues. Germline CDR1 is LNHDA and CDR2 is SQIVND (reference sequence). CDR3 region: CASISPTGSDYGYTF. The DNA of the CDR3 is TGTGCCAGTATTAGCCCTACGGGCAGTGACTATGGCTACACCTTC.

The chain employs TRBV2 and TRBJ2-2; no definite D call. Trimming removed 2 bases from V and 3 bases from J, with 10 bases in between. This CDR3 is built from 15 residues. Germline V gives CDR1 SNHLY, CDR2 FYNNEI. CDR3 residues: CASSEKRPYTGELFF. The CDR3 DNA sequence: TGTGCCAGCAGTGAAAAGAGACCGTACACCGGGGAGCTGTTTTTT. The variable domain in full, completed from reference TRBV2 and TRBJ2-2, reads EPEVTQTPSHQVTQMGQEVILRCVPISNHLYFYWYRQILGQKVEFLVSFYNNEISEKSEIFDDQFSVERPDGSNFTLKIRSTKLEDSAMYFCASSEKRPYTGELFFGEGSRLTVL.